The 21 T cell receptor beta chains below all came from one sample that was sequenced in a study of T-cell reconstitution after alpha-beta-depleted transplantation in children. Molecular barcoding with unique molecular identifiers was used for the TCRbeta library. TCRdb re-called the PCR reads through MiXCR, storing one row per CDR3 protein. Among 550,000 to 800,000 distinct CDR3 sequences listed, 13% were seen once. The source material was PBMCs, sampled before TCRalphabeta/CD19-depleted stem cell transplant. The source of these receptors is a girl aged 2 to 9 with congenital amegakaryocytic thrombocytopenia, due to receive a stem cell transplant.

The table lists this clonotype with a few counts. This rearrangement joins TRBV10-3 to TRBJ2-3, with 7 bases aligning to TRBD2. Looked up from germline, CDR1 is ENHRY and CDR2 is SYGVKD. The CDR3 sequence is 15 residues long. The V gene end was trimmed by 6 bases and the J gene end by 3 bases; junction bases not matched to a gene: 9. CDR3 bases: TGTGCCATCAGCTACCAGGGACTACCAACAGATACGCAGTATTTT. As protein: CAISYQGLPTDTQYF.

This clonotype came up a few times. The V call is TRBV15, the J call TRBJ2-7, with 8 bases that match TRBD1. Trimming at V came to 8 bases and at J to 4 bases, leaving 10 bases not matched to a gene. This CDR3 is 14 amino acids long. Germline V gene sequence: CDR1 LNHNV, CDR2 YYDKDF (reference sequence). CDR3 in DNA: TGTGCCACCGGACAGGACAGGGAGGATTACGAGCAGTACTTC. Protein: CATGQDREDYEQYF.

This clonotype has just one count. This sequence may be a read error, since a much larger clone differs from it by one base. This sequence joins TRBV20-1 and TRBJ2-3; D is uncertain. This CDR3 comprises 14 residues. Per the germline V gene, CDR1 is DFQATT and CDR2 is SNEGSKA (reference sequence). The CDR3 DNA is TGCGGTGCTAGGTTGGGATCTAGCACAGATACGCAGTATTTT. Encoded protein: CGARLGSSTDTQYF.

This clonotype was found a few times. V is TRBV20-1 and J is TRBJ2-3; tentatively, D is TRBD1 (8 bases). Trimming removed 6 bases from V and 1 base from J, with 14 bases in between. Germline V lookup: CDR1 DFQATT, CDR2 SNEGSKA (reference sequence). The CDR3 contains 14 residues. The CDR3 protein is CSASGTGRTDTQYF. The CDR3 DNA follows: TGCAGTGCAAGCGGGACAGGTCGCACAGATACGCAGTATTTT.

This clonotype was picked up a small number of times. V usage is TRBV15 and J usage is TRBJ2-2; D gene ambiguous. The CDR3 runs 15 residues. In germline, CDR1 is LNHNV, CDR2 YYDKDF (reference sequence). V was clipped by 0 bases and J by 3 bases, with 8 bases between them. CDR3 in DNA: TGTGCCACCAGCAGAGATCTCGGTGACACCGGGGAGCTGTTTTTT. It codes for CATSRDLGDTGELFF.

The rearrangement links TRBV3-1 to TRBJ2-5, with D unclear. Germline CDR1 LGHDT, CDR2 YNNKEL (reference sequence). The V end lost 0 bases, the J end lost 1 base, and 15 bases lay between the germline ends. CDR3 length: 17 amino acids. The CDR3 DNA reads TGTGCCAGCAGCCAAGATCTTTACGTTCTGGGCCAAGAGACCCAGTACTTC. Amino acid sequence: CASSQDLYVLGQETQYF.

This chain links TRBV4-1 with TRBJ1-2; possibly TRBD1 for D (6 bases). This CDR3 contains 16 residues. CDR1 and CDR2 from the germline V gene are MGHRA and YSYEKL. V gave up 1 base and J gave up 0 bases, with 12 bases separating them. CDR3 region: CASSQGSGATNYGYTF. In nucleotides, the CDR3 is TGCGCCAGCAGCCAAGGATCAGGGGCGACTAACTATGGCTACACCTTC.

This clonotype has a handful of counts. The chain recombines TRBV19 with TRBJ1-2; TRBD1 matches 7 bases. Trimming removed 3 bases from V and 8 bases from J; junction bases left unmatched: 6. The CDR3 has 13 amino acids. CDR1 is LNHDA and CDR2 is SQIVND in the germline V gene (reference sequence). DNA for the CDR3: TGTGCCAGTAGTATGTCACAGGGGAACGGCTACACCTTC. This sequence encodes CASSMSQGNGYTF.

This clonotype was detected ten times or more. The chain uses TRBV29-1 and TRBJ1-1; D not resolved. Germline loops: CDR1 SQVTM, CDR2 ANQGSEA. With 5 bases removed from V and 2 bases from J, the gap between germline ends came to 6 bases. This CDR3 has 11 amino acids. CDR3 DNA sequence: TGCAGCGTTCTCATCAACACTGAAGCTTTCTTT. Its protein is CSVLINTEAFF.

This clonotype was found many times. V and J are TRBV29-1 and TRBJ2-1; perhaps TRBD2 as D (6 bases). The CDR3 has 12 amino acids. The germline CDR1 and CDR2 sequences are SQVTM and ANQGSEA. The V gene lost 6 bases and the J gene lost 8 bases, with 14 bases spanning the gap. Here the CDR3 DNA reads TGCAGCGTGGTTGGGGGGTTGGATGAGCAGTTCTTC. Translated, it gives CSVVGGLDEQFF.

Details on this clonotype: A read error is likely, as this CDR3 ends without the conserved phenylalanine or tryptophan. The chain couples TRBV5-1 to TRBJ2-7; no clear D gene. The ends were cut back, 5 bases at V and 0 bases at J, with 9 bases in the middle. Germline V gives CDR1 SGHRS, CDR2 YFSETQ. This CDR3 has 13 amino acids. CDR3 sequence: CASRRTDSYEQYS. The CDR3 DNA reads as TGCGCCAGCAGACGGACGGACTCCTACGAGCAGTACTCC.

This clonotype was observed many times. The chain is built from TRBV7-8 and TRBJ2-1, with 8 bases lining up with TRBD1. CDR3 size: 17 residues. CDR1 and CDR2 from the germline V gene are SGHVS and FQNEAQ. After removal of 5 bases from V and 0 bases from J, the junction contained 9 bases not matched to a gene. CDR3: CASSQVSGGFSYNEQFF. CDR3 nucleotides: TGTGCCAGCAGCCAAGTGTCAGGGGGCTTCTCCTACAATGAGCAGTTCTTC.

V gene TRBV10-3 combines with J gene TRBJ1-1; no clear D. Germline assignment: CDR1 ENHRY and CDR2 SYGVKD. This CDR3 has 18 residues. V gave up 0 bases and J gave up 4 bases, with 21 bases separating them. The CDR3 region is CAISESPLIRTRITEAFF. The DNA for the CDR3 is TGTGCCATCAGTGAGTCCCCCTTGATTAGGACCCGGATCACTGAAGCTTTCTTT.

This clonotype was counted at least ten times. The V call is TRBV20-1, the J call TRBJ2-7; 8 bases agree with TRBD1. V dropped 1 base and J dropped 4; count of bases not matched to a gene: 3. The CDR3 spans 13 residues. Germline V gives CDR1 DFQATT, CDR2 SNEGSKA (reference sequence). CDR3 in DNA: TGCAGTGCTAGAGGGACAGGGTGGTACGAGCAGTACTTC. Translated: CSARGTGWYEQYF.

V gene TRBV20-1 combines with J gene TRBJ2-3, with D possibly TRBD2 on 6 matching bases. The CDR3 has 13 residues. Germline V gives CDR1 DFQATT, CDR2 SNEGSKA (reference sequence). The CDR3 here is CSWGGRETDTQYF. The CDR3 DNA reads TGCAGCTGGGGAGGCCGGGAGACAGATACGCAGTATTTT.

At least ten counts were recorded for this clonotype. The rearrangement joins TRBV27 to TRBJ2-7; TRBD1 is a possible D gene (6 bases). Germline CDR1 reads MNHEY; CDR2 reads SMNVEV (reference sequence). Deletions cut 4 bases from V and 7 bases from J, with 8 bases between. This CDR3 is built from 11 residues. The CDR3 region is CASSWQGEQYF. The CDR3 region has the DNA TGTGCCAGCAGTTGGCAGGGGGAGCAGTACTTC.

This clonotype was detected many times. This chain links TRBV11-2 with TRBJ2-1, with D possibly being TRBD2 (6 bases). In germline, CDR1 is SGHAT, CDR2 FQNNGV. The CDR3 has 16 residues. V lost 1 base to trimming and J lost 8 bases, with 18 bases between them. CDR3 amino acids: CASSLVSGLYSDEQFF. CDR3 DNA sequence: TGTGCCAGCAGCTTAGTATCTGGACTATATTCCGATGAGCAGTTCTTC.

This clonotype was counted at least ten times. The chain is built from TRBV6-5 and TRBJ1-1; no firm D call. This CDR3 is 15 amino acids long. Trimming shortened V by 0 bases and J by 1 base, and 9 bases separated the two germline ends. The V gene's germline CDR1 is MNHEY and CDR2 SVGAGI. The CDR3 nucleotides read TGTGCCAGCAGTTACTCCGGGGATGGGAACACTGAAGCTTTCTTT. This sequence encodes CASSYSGDGNTEAFF.

This chain uses TRBV5-6 with TRBJ2-1; 9 positions agree with TRBD2. CDR1 is SGHDT and CDR2 is YYEEEE in the germline V gene. The CDR3 loop spans 15 amino acids. The ends lost 0 bases at V and 8 bases at J; junction bases unmatched: 6. DNA of the CDR3: TGTGCCAGCAGCTTGGGGGCTAGCGGGAAAGATGAGCAGTTCTTC. This gives the protein CASSLGASGKDEQFF.

The rearrangement links TRBV12-3 or TRBV12-4 to TRBJ2-2; D may correspond to TRBD1 or TRBD2 (5 bases each). V dropped 4 bases and J dropped 4 bases, with 10 bases sitting between them. CDR3 length: 14 amino acids. The CDR3 spells CASSYVGVTGELFF. As DNA, the CDR3 is TGTGCCAGCAGTTATGTGGGGGTCACCGGGGAGCTGTTTTTT.

The chain joins TRBV20-1 to TRBJ2-3, with D possibly being TRBD2 (5 bases). The CDR3 sequence is 11 residues long. Trimming removed 6 bases from V and 5 bases from J, with 9 bases in between. Germline CDR1 is DFQATT and CDR2 is SNEGSKA (reference sequence). This chain's CDR3 is CSAPSLDTQYF. For the CDR3, the DNA is TGCAGTGCCCCTAGCCTAGATACGCAGTATTTT.